A single sample is the source of the 20 T cell receptor beta chains below, sequenced in a study of CD8+ T cells in alopecia areata. TCR sequencing used cDNA made by reverse transcription of extracted RNA. The method was immunoSEQ multiplex PCR; TCRdb's version includes in-frame clones alone and lacks a portion of them. The sample contains 100,000 to 150,000 clones, about 46% of which appear only once. Sequencing was performed on NKG2D-low CD8+ T cells sorted from blood. The receptors originated from a human donor with alopecia areata.

The chain is built from TRBV5-1 and TRBJ2-1; perhaps TRBD1 as D (5 bases). The V end lost 0 bases, the J end lost 7 bases, and 17 bases lay between the germline ends. The CDR3 extends over 16 amino acids. The germline gives CDR1 SGHRS, CDR2 YFSETQ. CDR3 sequence: CASSLAGSAGSNEQFF. Written as DNA, the CDR3 is TGCGCCAGCAGCTTGGCTGGTAGTGCAGGGTCTAATGAGCAGTTCTTC.

There are a few counts of this clone. This chain uses TRBV29-1 with TRBJ2-7; tentative D call: TRBD2 (5 bases). The CDR3 contains 12 residues. V was cut by 7 bases and J by 3 bases, with 13 bases left in between. CDR1 and CDR2 (germline): SQVTM, ANQGSEA. CDR3 coding DNA: TGCAGCGGATGGGTCCGGGACTACGAGCAGTACTTC. Its protein is CSGWVRDYEQYF.

The V and J genes are TRBV7-9 and TRBJ2-7, with D tentatively TRBD2 (7 bases). The V end lost 3 bases, the J end lost 0 bases, and 15 bases lay between the germline ends. The CDR3 covers 16 residues. Per germline, CDR1 SEHNR and CDR2 FQNEAQ (reference sequence). This CDR3 is CASSFYSGGPSYEQYF. The DNA of the CDR3 is TGTGCCAGCAGCTTTTATTCCGGGGGGCCCTCCTACGAGCAGTACTTC. Based on the CDR3 plus reference TRBV7-9 and TRBJ2-7, the full variable domain is DTGVSQNPRHKITKRGQNVTFRCDPISEHNRLYWYRQTLGQGPEFLTYFQNEAQLEKSRLLSDRFSAERPKGSFSTLEIQRTEQGDSAMYLCASSFYSGGPSYEQYFGPGTRLTVT.

CDR3 DNA sequence: TGTGCCAGCAAGGAGGGCCAGTACAATGAGCAGTTCTTC. This gives the protein CASKEGQYNEQFF. V usage is TRBV27 and J usage is TRBJ2-1; D is possibly TRBD2 (6 bases). This CDR3 spans 13 amino acids. V was trimmed by 7 bases and J by 4 bases, leaving 11 bases between them. Germline V gene data show CDR1 as MNHEY and CDR2 as SMNVEV (reference sequence).

V and J are TRBV2 and TRBJ2-5; D is possibly TRBD2 (5 bases). In germline, CDR1 is SNHLY, CDR2 FYNNEI. Trimming left V 9 bases short and J 5 bases short, with 22 bases between. The length of the CDR3 is 15 residues. The CDR3 DNA sequence: TGTGCCAGTTACGATCCGGGATCAAACGGGGAGACCCAGTACTTC. The encoded protein is CASYDPGSNGETQYF.

This rearrangement joins TRBV6-6 to TRBJ1-2, with 7 bases identical to TRBD1. The CDR3 has 15 amino acids. V was clipped by 1 base and J by 3 bases; unmatched bases: 5. The V gene's germline CDR1 is MNHNY and CDR2 SVGAGI (reference sequence). CDR3: CASSYYRGVDYGYTF. The DNA of the CDR3 is TGTGCCAGCAGTTACTACAGGGGAGTAGACTATGGCTACACCTTC.

The V call is TRBV28, the J call TRBJ2-5, with 7 bases lining up with TRBD1. V was pared by 5 bases and J by 11 bases, with 5 bases of the junction left unmatched. The CDR3 length is 11 residues. Germline assignment: CDR1 MDHEN and CDR2 SYDVKM. The CDR3 reads CASSPDRVQYF. DNA of the CDR3: TGTGCCAGCAGTCCTGACAGGGTACAGTACTTC.

V usage is TRBV7-8 and J usage is TRBJ2-5; 10 positions match TRBD1. Germline trimming cut 3 bases from V and 9 bases from J; bases unmatched to any gene: 13. CDR1 is SGHVS and CDR2 is FQNEAQ in the germline V gene. The CDR3 spans 16 residues. The chain's CDR3 is CASSLSGTGAQGAQYF. DNA for the CDR3: TGTGCCAGCAGCTTGTCCGGGACAGGGGCCCAGGGGGCCCAGTACTTC.

This clone was seen a handful of times. This chain connects TRBV29-1 to TRBJ2-3; 7 positions agree with TRBD2. There are 19 residues in the CDR3. V shed 1 base and J 2 bases; nucleotides not matched to a gene: 18. The germline CDR1 and CDR2 sequences are SQVTM and ANQGSEA. The CDR3 loop reads CSVEAPSFGLGRDTDTQYF. CDR3 DNA: TGCAGCGTTGAAGCTCCTTCCTTCGGACTAGGGAGGGACACAGATACGCAGTATTTT.

This chain connects TRBV14 to TRBJ2-7; D gene unclear. The CDR3 runs 13 residues. V lost 1 base to trimming and J lost 3 bases, with 7 bases between them. Germline lookup yields CDR1 SGHDN and CDR2 FVKESK. DNA for the CDR3: TGTGCCAGCAGCCAAGTATTAGACTACGAGCAGTACTTC. It translates to CASSQVLDYEQYF.

This clone was detected only a few times. The CDR3 DNA reads TGTGCCAGCAGCCTGGGGGGACGGGCAAGCTCTGGGGCCAACGTCCTGACTTTC. Its translation is CASSLGGRASSGANVLTF. This chain connects TRBV28 to TRBJ2-6; D possibly corresponds to TRBD2 (6 bases). Trimming took 6 bases from V and 0 from J, leaving 18 bases between them. This CDR3 contains 18 residues. The germline V gene has CDR1 MDHEN and CDR2 SYDVKM.

The chain links TRBV29-1 to TRBJ2-2; tentative D call: TRBD1 (5 bases). Trimming cost V 4 bases and J 2 bases, with 8 bases left between them. This CDR3 has 13 amino acids. The germline CDR1 and CDR2 sequences are SQVTM and ANQGSEA. In DNA form, the CDR3 reads TGCAGCGTTGCCGACAGTAACACCGGGGAGCTGTTTTTT. Translation gives CSVADSNTGELFF.

In its sample, this clone was seen a few times. The chain carries TRBV7-9 and TRBJ2-3; no reliable D call. Trimming cost V 4 bases and J 2 bases, with 7 bases left between them. The CDR3 sequence is 13 residues long. Germline loops: CDR1 SEHNR, CDR2 FQNEAQ (reference sequence). In nucleotides, the CDR3 is TGTGCCAGCAGCTCGAAGACCACAGATACGCAGTATTTT. It encodes CASSSKTTDTQYF.

This clone was seen a few times. The chain links TRBV29-1 to TRBJ1-1, with D possibly matching TRBD1 (5 bases). Looked up from germline, CDR1 is SQVTM and CDR2 is ANQGSEA. Trimming removed 4 bases at V and 3 bases at J, with 12 bases between. There are 13 residues in the CDR3. CDR3 sequence: CSVGGGEDTEAFF. In DNA form, the CDR3 reads TGCAGCGTTGGGGGAGGGGAGGACACTGAAGCTTTCTTT.

The V gene is TRBV28, the J gene TRBJ2-1, with 9 positions matching TRBD2. The junction had 12 bases not matched to a gene; V was cut back by 7 bases and J by 11 bases. The germline gives CDR1 MDHEN, CDR2 SYDVKM. The CDR3 has 14 residues. CDR3 sequence reads: CASTPAATSGKQFF. The CDR3, as DNA: TGTGCCAGCACCCCGGCCGCGACTAGCGGAAAGCAGTTCTTC.

This clone was recorded a few times. The rearrangement joins TRBV28 to TRBJ2-7; D is ambiguous. The CDR3 is made up of 12 amino acids. Trimming shortened V by 7 bases and J by 1 base, and 8 bases separated the two germline ends. CDR1 and CDR2 from the germline V gene are MDHEN and SYDVKM. For the CDR3, the DNA is TGTGCCAGCACCCCCCGGTCCTACGAGCAGTACTTC. It encodes CASTPRSYEQYF.

The J gene is TRBJ1-1, the V gene TRBV23-1, with no clear D. TRBV23-1 is recorded as an ORF, its role being uncertain. The CDR3 is 15 amino acids. Trimming cost V 7 bases and J 2 bases, with 17 bases left between them. CDR3 in amino acids: CASTPVVCRNTEAFF. The CDR3, as DNA: TGCGCCAGCACCCCCGTCGTTTGCAGAAACACTGAAGCTTTCTTT.

In this sample, this clone turned up a few times. V usage is TRBV28 and J usage is TRBJ2-1; D is perhaps TRBD2 (6 bases). Trimming removed 1 base from V and 6 bases from J, with 7 bases in between. Germline CDR1 is MDHEN and CDR2 is SYDVKM. CDR3 size: 13 residues. The CDR3 coding sequence is TGTGCCAGCAGTTTATTGCGGGGCAATGAGCAGTTCTTC. Protein: CASSLLRGNEQFF.

The V call is TRBV29-1, the J call TRBJ2-7, with D tentatively TRBD1 (5 bases). Germline V CDR1 and CDR2: SQVTM, ANQGSEA. V was pared by 4 bases and J by 6 bases, with 19 bases between. CDR3 length equals 14 residues. CDR3 DNA sequence: TGCAGCGTTGGAGGAGAAAGGGGATCAGGCGAGCAGTACTTC. Its protein product is CSVGGERGSGEQYF.

The chain has TRBV5-1 and TRBJ2-1; unclear D gene. The V end lost 2 bases, the J end lost 8 bases, and 8 bases lay between the germline ends. CDR3 size: 12 residues. CDR1 and CDR2 (germline): SGHRS, YFSETQ. CDR3 region: CASSLGPDEQFF. CDR3 nucleotides: TGCGCCAGCAGCTTAGGCCCCGATGAGCAGTTCTTC.